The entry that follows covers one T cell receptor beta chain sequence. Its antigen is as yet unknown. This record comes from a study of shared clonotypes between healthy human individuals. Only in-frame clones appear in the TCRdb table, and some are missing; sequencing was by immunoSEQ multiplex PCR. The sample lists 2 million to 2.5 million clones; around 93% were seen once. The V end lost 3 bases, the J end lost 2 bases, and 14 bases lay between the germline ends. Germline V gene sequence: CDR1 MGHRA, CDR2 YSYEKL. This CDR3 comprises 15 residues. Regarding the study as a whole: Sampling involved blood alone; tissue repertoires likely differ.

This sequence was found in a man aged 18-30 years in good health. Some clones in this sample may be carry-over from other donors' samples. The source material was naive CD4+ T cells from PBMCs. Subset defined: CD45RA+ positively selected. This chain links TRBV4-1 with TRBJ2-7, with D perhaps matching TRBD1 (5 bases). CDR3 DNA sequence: TGCGCCAGCAGCCAGCCGGGCAGGGCCCCCTACGAGCAGTACTTC. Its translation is CASSQPGRAPYEQYF.